The subject of this entry is one TCR beta chain. This specimen belongs to a study of blood T cell repertoires in COVID-19. Background on the study: Collection of acute and convalescent COVID-19 samples took place in the United States, Italy and Spain. Nucleic acid was either cDNA or gDNA, and it came from T cells, B-cell-depleted T cells, or PBMCs.

In the source study's methods: It was from reference gene primer amplification that nucleated cell counts were estimated. This table comes from immunoSEQ multiplex PCR, and its TCRdb copy is limited to in-frame clones, with some not included. V, J and clone size were drawn from that table, and D and trimming were deduced from the DNA. The sample has more than 130,000 clones, more than 70% seen once. Trimming took 5 bases from V and 0 from J; bases not matched to a gene: 5. The CDR3 is 16 amino acids. Germline values: CDR1 KGHSH, CDR2 LQKENI. Input material: peripheral blood. The clonotype originates from a man aged 45-65 years with active or convalescent COVID-19. The gene calls are TRBV18 and TRBJ1-1; 11 bases are a match to TRBD1. The CDR3 spells CASSFGTGGLNTEAFF. The CDR3 nucleotides read TGTGCCAGCTCATTCGGGACAGGGGGTTTGAACACTGAAGCTTTCTTT.